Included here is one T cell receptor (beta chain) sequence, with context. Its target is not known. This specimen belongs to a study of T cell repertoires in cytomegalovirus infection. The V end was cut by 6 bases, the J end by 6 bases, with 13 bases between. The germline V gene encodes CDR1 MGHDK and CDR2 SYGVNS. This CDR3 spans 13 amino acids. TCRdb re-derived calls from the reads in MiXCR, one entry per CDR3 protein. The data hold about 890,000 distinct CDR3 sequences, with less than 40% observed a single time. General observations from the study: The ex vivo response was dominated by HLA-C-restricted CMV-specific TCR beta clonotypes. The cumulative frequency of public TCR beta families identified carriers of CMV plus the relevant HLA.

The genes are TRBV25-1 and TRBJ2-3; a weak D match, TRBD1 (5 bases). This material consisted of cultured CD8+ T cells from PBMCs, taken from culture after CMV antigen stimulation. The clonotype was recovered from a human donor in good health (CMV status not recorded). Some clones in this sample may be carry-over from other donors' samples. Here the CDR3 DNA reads TGTGCCAGCAGGACAGACCTGGAGGATACGCAGTATTTT. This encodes CASRTDLEDTQYF.